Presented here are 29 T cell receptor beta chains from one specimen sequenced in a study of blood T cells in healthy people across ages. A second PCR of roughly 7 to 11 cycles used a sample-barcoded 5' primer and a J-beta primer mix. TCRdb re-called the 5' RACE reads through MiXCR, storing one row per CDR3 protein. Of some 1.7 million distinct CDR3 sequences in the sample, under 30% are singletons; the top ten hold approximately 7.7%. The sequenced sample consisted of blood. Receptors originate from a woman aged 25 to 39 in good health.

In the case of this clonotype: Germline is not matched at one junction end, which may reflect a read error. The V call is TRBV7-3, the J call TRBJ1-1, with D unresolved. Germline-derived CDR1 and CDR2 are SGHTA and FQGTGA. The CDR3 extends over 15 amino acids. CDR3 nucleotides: TGTCCCAGCAGCTTGGAGAGGGCGGGGAACACTGAAGCTTTCTTT. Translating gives CPSSLERAGNTEAFF.

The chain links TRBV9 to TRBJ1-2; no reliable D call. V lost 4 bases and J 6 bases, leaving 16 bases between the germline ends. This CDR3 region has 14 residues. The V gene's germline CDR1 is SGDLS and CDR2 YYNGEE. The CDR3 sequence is CASSPRSGSDGYTF. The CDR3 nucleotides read TGTGCCAGCAGCCCACGATCCGGGAGTGATGGCTACACCTTC. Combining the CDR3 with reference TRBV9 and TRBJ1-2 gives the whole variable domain DSGVTQTPKHLITATGQRVTLRCSPRSGDLSVYWYQQSLDQGLQFLIQYYNGEERAKGNILERFSAQQFPDLHSELNLSSLELGDSALYFCASSPRSGSDGYTFGSGTRLTVV.

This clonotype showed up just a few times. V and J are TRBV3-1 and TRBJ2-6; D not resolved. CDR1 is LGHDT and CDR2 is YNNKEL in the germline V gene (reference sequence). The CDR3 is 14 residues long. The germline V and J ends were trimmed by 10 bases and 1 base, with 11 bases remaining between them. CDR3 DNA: TGTGCCAACAACCAAGGGTCTGGGGCCAACGTCCTGACTTTC. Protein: CANNQGSGANVLTF.

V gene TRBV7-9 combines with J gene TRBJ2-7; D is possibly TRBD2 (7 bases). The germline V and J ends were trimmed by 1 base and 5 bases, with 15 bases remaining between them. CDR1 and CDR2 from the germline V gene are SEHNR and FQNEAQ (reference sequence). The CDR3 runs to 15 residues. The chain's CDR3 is CASSLVGGARNEQYF. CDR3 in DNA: TGTGCCAGCAGCTTAGTTGGGGGGGCAAGAAACGAGCAGTACTTC.

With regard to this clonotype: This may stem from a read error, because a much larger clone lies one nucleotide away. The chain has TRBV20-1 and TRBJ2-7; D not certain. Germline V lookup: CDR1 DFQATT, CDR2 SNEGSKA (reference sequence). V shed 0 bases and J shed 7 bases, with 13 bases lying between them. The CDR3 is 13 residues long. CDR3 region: CSARDLVMPEQYF. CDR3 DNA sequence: TGCAGTGCTAGAGATCTTGTCATGCCGGAGCAGTACTTC.

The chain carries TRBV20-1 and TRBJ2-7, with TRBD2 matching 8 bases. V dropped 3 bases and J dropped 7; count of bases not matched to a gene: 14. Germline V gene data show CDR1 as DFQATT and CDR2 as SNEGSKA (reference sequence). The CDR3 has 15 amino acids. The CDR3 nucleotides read TGCAGTGCTAGCTGGACTGGCGGGGGGTTTAAGGAGCAGTACTTC. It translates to CSASWTGGGFKEQYF.

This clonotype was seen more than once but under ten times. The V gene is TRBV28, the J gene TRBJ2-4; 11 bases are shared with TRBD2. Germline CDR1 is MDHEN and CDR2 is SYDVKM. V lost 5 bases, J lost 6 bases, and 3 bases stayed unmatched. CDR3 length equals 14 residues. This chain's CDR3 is CASSRSGRVNIQYF. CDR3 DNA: TGTGCCAGCAGTCGTAGCGGGAGGGTAAACATTCAGTACTTC.

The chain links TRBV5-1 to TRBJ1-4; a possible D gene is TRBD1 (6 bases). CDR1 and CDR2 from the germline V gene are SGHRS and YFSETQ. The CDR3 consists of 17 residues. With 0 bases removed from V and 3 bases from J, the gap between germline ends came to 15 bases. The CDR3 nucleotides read TGCGCCAGCAGCTTGGCCGCGGGGGCGTGGGCTAATGAAAAACTGTTTTTT. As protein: CASSLAAGAWANEKLFF.

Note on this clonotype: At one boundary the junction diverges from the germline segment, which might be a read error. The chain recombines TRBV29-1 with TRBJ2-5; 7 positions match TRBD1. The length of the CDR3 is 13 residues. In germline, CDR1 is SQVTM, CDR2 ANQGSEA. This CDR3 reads CSVEGQERETQYF. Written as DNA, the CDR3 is TGCAGCGTCGAAGGACAGGAACGAGAGACCCAGTACTTC.

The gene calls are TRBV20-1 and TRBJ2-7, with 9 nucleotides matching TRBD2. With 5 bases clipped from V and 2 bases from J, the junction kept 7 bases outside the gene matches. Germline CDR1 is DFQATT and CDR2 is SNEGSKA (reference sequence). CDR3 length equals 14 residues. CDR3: CSAVRSGRTYEQYF. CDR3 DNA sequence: TGCAGTGCTGTAAGGAGCGGGAGGACCTACGAGCAGTACTTC.

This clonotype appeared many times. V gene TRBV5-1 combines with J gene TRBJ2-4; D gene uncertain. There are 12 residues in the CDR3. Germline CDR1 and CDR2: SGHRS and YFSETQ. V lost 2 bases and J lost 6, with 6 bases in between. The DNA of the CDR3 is TGCGCCAGCAGCTTCACGGGAAACATTCAGTACTTC. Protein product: CASSFTGNIQYF.

In DNA form, the CDR3 reads TGCGCCAGCAGCTCGGCCGACAGGGACCTCAATGAGCAGTTCTTC. This gives the protein CASSSADRDLNEQFF. V gene TRBV5-1 combines with J gene TRBJ2-1; 7 bases agree with TRBD1. The CDR3 has 15 amino acids. After removal of 3 bases from V and 6 bases from J, the junction contained 9 bases not matched to a gene. Germline-derived CDR1 and CDR2 are SGHRS and YFSETQ.

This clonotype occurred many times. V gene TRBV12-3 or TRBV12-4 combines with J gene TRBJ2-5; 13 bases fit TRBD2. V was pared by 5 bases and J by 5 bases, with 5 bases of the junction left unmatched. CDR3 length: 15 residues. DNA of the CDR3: TGTGCCAGCAGTCCGGGACTAGCGGGGAGGGAGACCCAGTACTTC. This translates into CASSPGLAGRETQYF.

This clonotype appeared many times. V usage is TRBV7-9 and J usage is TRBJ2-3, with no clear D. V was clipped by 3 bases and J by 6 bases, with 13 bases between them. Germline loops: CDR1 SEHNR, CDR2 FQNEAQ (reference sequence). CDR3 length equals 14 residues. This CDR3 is CASSFSRAEDTQYF. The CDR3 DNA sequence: TGTGCCAGCAGCTTTAGCCGCGCAGAGGATACGCAGTATTTT.

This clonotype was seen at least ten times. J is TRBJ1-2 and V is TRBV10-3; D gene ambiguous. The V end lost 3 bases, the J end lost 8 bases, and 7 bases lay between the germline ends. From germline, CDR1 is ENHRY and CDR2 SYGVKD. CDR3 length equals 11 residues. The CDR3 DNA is TGTGCCATCAGTGATGTAAGCGGCTACACCTTC. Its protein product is CAISDVSGYTF.

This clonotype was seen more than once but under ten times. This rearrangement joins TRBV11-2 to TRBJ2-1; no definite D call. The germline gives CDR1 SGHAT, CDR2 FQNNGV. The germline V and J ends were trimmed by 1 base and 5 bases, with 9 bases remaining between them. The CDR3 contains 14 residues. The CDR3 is CASSLVHGNNEQFF. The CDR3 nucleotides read TGTGCCAGCAGCTTAGTGCACGGTAACAATGAGCAGTTCTTC.

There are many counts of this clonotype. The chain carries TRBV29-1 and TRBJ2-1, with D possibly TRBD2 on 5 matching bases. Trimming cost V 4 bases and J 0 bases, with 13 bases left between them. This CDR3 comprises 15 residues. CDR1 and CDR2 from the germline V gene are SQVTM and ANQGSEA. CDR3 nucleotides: TGCAGCGTTGTTCCAGGACTCAGCTCCTACAATGAGCAGTTCTTC. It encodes CSVVPGLSSYNEQFF.

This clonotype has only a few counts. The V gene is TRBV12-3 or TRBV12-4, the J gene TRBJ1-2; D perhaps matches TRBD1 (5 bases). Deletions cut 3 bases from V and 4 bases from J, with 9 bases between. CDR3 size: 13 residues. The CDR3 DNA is TGTGCCAGCAGTTTCGGGGCCTTCTATGGCTACACCTTC. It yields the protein CASSFGAFYGYTF.

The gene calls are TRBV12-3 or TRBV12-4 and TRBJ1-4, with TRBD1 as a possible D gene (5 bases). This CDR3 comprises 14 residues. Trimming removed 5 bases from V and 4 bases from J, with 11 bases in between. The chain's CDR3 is CASSPHDSNEKLFF. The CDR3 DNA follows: TGTGCCAGCAGTCCACACGACAGTAATGAAAAACTGTTTTTT.

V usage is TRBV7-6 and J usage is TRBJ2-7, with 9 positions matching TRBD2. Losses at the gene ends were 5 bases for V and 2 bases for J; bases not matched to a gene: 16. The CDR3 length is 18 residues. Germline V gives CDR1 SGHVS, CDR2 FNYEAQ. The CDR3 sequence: CASSQDPDGAGGTYEQYF. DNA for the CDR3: TGTGCCAGCAGCCAAGACCCAGACGGGGCGGGAGGGACCTACGAGCAGTACTTC. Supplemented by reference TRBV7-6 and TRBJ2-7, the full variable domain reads GAGVSQSPRYKVTKRGQDVALRCDPISGHVSLYWYRQALGQGPEFLTYFNYEAQQDKSGLPNDRFSAERPEGSISTLTIQRTEQRDSAMYRCASSQDPDGAGGTYEQYFGPGTRLTVT.

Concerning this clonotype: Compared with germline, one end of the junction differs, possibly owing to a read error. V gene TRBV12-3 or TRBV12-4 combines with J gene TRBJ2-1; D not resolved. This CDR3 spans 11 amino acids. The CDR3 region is CASSLWHERFF. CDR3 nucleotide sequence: TGTGCCAGCAGTTTATGGCATGAGCGGTTCTTC.

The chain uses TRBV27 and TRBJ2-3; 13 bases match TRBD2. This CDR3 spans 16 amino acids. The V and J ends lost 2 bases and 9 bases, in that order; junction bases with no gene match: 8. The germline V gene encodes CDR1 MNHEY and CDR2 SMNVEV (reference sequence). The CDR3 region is CASSLRPGLAGETQYF. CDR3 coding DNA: TGTGCCAGCAGTTTAAGACCCGGACTAGCGGGGGAAACGCAGTATTTT.

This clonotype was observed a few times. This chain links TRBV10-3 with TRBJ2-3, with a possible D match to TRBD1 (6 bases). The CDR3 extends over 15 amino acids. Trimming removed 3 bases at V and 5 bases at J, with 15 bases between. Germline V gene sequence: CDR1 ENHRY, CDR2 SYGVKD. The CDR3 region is CAISDPGHLGDTQYF. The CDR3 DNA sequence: TGTGCCATCAGTGACCCGGGACACTTAGGAGATACGCAGTATTTT.

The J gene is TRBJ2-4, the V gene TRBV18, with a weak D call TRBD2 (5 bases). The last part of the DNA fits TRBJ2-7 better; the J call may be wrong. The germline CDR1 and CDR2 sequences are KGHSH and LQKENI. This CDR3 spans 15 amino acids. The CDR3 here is CASSPPGGGPSEQYF. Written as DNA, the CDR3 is TGTGCCAGCTCACCACCAGGCGGAGGTCCCTCCGAGCAGTACTTC.

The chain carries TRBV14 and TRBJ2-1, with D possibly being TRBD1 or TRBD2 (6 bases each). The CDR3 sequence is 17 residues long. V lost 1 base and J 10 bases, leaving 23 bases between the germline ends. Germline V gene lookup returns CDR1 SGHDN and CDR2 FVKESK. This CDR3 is CASSQGPWLTGALEQFF. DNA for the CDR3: TGTGCCAGCAGCCAAGGCCCGTGGCTAACGGGGGCCCTCGAGCAGTTCTTC. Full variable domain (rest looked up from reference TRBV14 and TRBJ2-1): EAGVTQFPSHSVIEKGQTVTLRCDPISGHDNLYWYRRVMGKEIKFLLHFVKESKQDESGMPNNRFLAERTGGTYSTLKVQPAELEDSGVYFCASSQGPWLTGALEQFFGPGTRLTVL.

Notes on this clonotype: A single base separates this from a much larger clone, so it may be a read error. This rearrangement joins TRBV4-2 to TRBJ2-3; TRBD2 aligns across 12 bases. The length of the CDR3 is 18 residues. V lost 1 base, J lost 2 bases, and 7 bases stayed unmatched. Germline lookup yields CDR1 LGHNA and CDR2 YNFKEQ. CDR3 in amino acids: CASSQGVASGGDTDTQYF. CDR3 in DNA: TGTGCCAGCAGCCAAGGAGTTGCTAGCGGGGGGGACACAGATACGCAGTATTTT.

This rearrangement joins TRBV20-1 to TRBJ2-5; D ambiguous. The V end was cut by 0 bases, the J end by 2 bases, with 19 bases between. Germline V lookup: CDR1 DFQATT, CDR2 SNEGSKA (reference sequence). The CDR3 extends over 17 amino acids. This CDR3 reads CSARDSSRFEVQETQYF. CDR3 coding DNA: TGCAGTGCTAGAGATTCAAGTCGTTTTGAAGTGCAAGAGACCCAGTACTTC.

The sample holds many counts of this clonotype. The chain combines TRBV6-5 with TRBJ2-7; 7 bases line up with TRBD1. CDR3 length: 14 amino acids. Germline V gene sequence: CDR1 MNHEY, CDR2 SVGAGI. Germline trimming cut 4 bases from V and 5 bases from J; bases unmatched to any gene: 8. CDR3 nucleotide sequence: TGTGCCAGCAGTTGGAAAACAGGGGTTCACGAGCAGTACTTC. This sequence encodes CASSWKTGVHEQYF.

CDR3 residues: CASSFIGRGGYTF. DNA for the CDR3: TGTGCCAGCAGTTTCATTGGGAGAGGAGGCTACACCTTC. This chain joins TRBV28 and TRBJ1-2; unclear D gene. CDR1 is MDHEN, CDR2 SYDVKM, per germline. The CDR3 totals 13 residues. V dropped 3 bases and J dropped 8 bases, with 13 bases sitting between them.